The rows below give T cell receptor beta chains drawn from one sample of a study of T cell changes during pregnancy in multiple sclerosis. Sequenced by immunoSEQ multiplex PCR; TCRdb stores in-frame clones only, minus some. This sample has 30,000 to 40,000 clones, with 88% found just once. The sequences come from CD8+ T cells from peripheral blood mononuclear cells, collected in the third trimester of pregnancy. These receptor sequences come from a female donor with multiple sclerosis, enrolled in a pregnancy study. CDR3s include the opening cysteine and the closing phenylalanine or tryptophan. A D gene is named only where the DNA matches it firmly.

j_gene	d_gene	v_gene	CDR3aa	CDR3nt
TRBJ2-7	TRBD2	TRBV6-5	CATRDSGGSSYEQYF	TGTGCCACAAGGGACTCGGGGGGGAGCTCCTACGAGCAGTACTTC
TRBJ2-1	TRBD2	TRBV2	CASSQGLAGYNEQFF	TGTGCCAGCAGTCAAGGACTAGCGGGGTACAATGAGCAGTTCTTC
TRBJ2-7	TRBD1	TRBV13	CASSGGDRDKTYEQYF	TGTGCCAGCAGCGGGGGGGACAGGGACAAAACCTACGAGCAGTACTTC
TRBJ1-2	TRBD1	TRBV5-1	CASSLGGQGVGGYTF	TGCGCCAGCAGCTTGGGTGGACAGGGAGTAGGAGGCTACACCTTC
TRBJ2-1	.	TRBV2	CASSVRGGYNEQFF	TGTGCCAGCAGTGTAAGGGGCGGTTACAATGAGCAGTTCTTC
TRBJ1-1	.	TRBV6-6	CASSSQGYTEAFF	TGTGCCAGCAGTTCTCAGGGATACACTGAAGCTTTCTTT
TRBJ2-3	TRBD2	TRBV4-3	CASSQDGVAGGEKGDTQYF	TGCGCCAGCAGCCAAGATGGGGTAGCGGGGGGGGAGAAGGGAGATACGCAGTATTTT
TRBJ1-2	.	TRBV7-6	CASSLLSIDRNYGYTF	TGTGCCAGCAGCTTACTTTCTATTGACAGGAACTATGGCTACACCTTC
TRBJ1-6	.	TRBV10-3	CAISESDRVYNSPLHF	TGTGCCATCAGTGAGTCTGACAGAGTCTATAATTCACCCCTCCACTTT
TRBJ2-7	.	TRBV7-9	CASKRSFGGSDYEQYF	TGTGCCAGCAAACGGAGCTTCGGGGGTTCGGACTACGAGCAGTACTTC
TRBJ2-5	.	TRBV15	CATSRETDQETQYF	TGTGCCACCAGCAGAGAGACAGATCAAGAGACCCAGTACTTC
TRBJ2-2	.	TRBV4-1	CASSQGAELFF	TGCGCCAGCAGCCAAGGGGCGGAGCTGTTTTTT
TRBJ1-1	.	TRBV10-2	CASIGSGTEAFF	TGCGCCAGCATTGGATCGGGCACTGAAGCTTTCTTT
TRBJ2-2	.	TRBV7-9	CASSSDRKYSGELFF	TGTGCCAGCAGCTCCGACAGGAAGTACAGCGGGGAGCTGTTTTTT
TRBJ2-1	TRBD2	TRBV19	CASSTLGGDYNEQFF	TGTGCCAGTAGTACCTTGGGGGGGGACTACAATGAGCAGTTCTTC
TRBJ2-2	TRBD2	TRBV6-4	CASSDGGGTGELFF	TGTGCCAGCAGTGACGGGGGGGGCACCGGGGAGCTGTTTTTT